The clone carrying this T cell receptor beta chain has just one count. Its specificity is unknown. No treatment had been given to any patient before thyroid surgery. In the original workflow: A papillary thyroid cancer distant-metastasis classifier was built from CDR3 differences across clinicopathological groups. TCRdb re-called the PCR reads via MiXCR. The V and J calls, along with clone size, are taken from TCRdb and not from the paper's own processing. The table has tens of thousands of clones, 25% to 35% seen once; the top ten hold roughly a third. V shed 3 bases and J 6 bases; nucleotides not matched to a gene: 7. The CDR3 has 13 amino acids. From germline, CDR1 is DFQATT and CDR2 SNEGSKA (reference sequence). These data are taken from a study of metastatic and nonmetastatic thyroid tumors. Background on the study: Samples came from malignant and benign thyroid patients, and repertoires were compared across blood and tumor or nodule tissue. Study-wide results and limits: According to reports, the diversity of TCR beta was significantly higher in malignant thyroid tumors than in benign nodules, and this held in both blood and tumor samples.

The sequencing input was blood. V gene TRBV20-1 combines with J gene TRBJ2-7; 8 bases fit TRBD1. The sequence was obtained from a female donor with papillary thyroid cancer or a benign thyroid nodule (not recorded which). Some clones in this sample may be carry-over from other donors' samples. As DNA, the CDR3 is TGCAGTGCTAGCCGACAGGGGATTCTCGAGCAGTACTTC. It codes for CSASRQGILEQYF.